The 8 T cell receptor beta chains in this list originate from one sample, sequenced in a study of blood T cells in healthy people across ages. Using a J-beta primer mix together with a sample-barcoded 5' primer, a second PCR was run for roughly 6 to 12 cycles. TCRdb passed the 5' RACE reads through MiXCR, listing each CDR3 protein once. The data contain about 600,000 distinct CDR3 sequences, 40% to 50% of them singletons. The material sequenced was blood. These receptors were obtained from a man older than 75 in good health.

The chain has TRBV20-1 and TRBJ2-3; D gene ambiguous. The CDR3 totals 13 residues. The ends were cut back, 6 bases at V and 0 bases at J, with 10 bases in the middle. Germline lookup yields CDR1 DFQATT and CDR2 SNEGSKA (reference sequence). CDR3 loop: CSALGPSTDTQYF. In DNA, the CDR3 is TGCAGTGCCCTCGGGCCTAGCACAGATACGCAGTATTTT.

In nucleotides, the CDR3 is TGCAGTGCTCCGAGGGGGGGCCCCTGCAATGAGCAGTTCTTC. Its protein is CSAPRGGPCNEQFF. V is TRBV20-1 and J is TRBJ2-1, with a tentative D call TRBD2 (7 bases). The CDR3 extends over 14 amino acids. The germline CDR1 and CDR2 sequences are DFQATT and SNEGSKA (reference sequence). V shed 5 bases and J shed 6 bases, with 17 bases lying between them.

This chain links TRBV10-3 with TRBJ2-5; TRBD2 aligns across 9 bases. Germline CDR1 is ENHRY and CDR2 is SYGVKD. V was pared by 3 bases and J by 4 bases, with 6 bases of the junction left unmatched. This CDR3 region has 15 residues. The CDR3 reads CAISEQAGGGETQYF. The CDR3 DNA reads TGTGCCATCAGTGAACAAGCGGGAGGTGGAGAGACCCAGTACTTC.

This clonotype was observed a handful of times. The gene calls are TRBV7-9 and TRBJ2-7; D remains ambiguous. V lost 1 base, J lost 3 bases, and 13 bases lay in between. The CDR3 loop spans 15 amino acids. Germline assignment: CDR1 SEHNR and CDR2 FQNEAQ (reference sequence). DNA for the CDR3: TGTGCCAGCAGCTTAGACCGCTCAGCGCGCTACGAGCAGTACTTC. Protein: CASSLDRSARYEQYF.

A few counts support this clonotype. The J gene is TRBJ1-6, the V gene TRBV6-6, with 9 bases identical to TRBD1. V shed 6 bases, J shed 7 bases, and the junction held 10 bases outside the gene matches. CDR1 is MNHNY, CDR2 SVGAGI, per germline (reference sequence). The CDR3 has 16 amino acids. The CDR3 sequence is CASSLWGQGRNSPLHF. The CDR3 bases are TGTGCCAGCAGCCTCTGGGGACAGGGTAGGAATTCACCCCTCCACTTT.

The chain joins TRBV20-1 to TRBJ2-3, with a tentative D call TRBD1 (5 bases). CDR3 length equals 15 residues. Trimming removed 3 bases at V and 3 bases at J, with 16 bases between. Per germline, CDR1 DFQATT and CDR2 SNEGSKA (reference sequence). CDR3 region: CSASRTPFGTDTQYF. The CDR3 nucleotides are TGCAGTGCTAGTCGGACACCGTTTGGAACAGATACGCAGTATTTT.

Here the CDR3 DNA reads TGCAGTGCTACTAGGAGGATCCAAGAGACCCAGTACTTC. This translates into CSATRRIQETQYF. The chain combines TRBV20-1 with TRBJ2-5; the D gene is possibly TRBD2 (5 bases). V lost 4 bases and J lost 1, with 10 bases in between. The CDR3 contains 13 residues. Germline values: CDR1 DFQATT, CDR2 SNEGSKA (reference sequence).

The sample holds a few counts of this clonotype. This chain joins TRBV27 and TRBJ2-2; D unclear. The CDR3 is made up of 13 amino acids. Germline CDR1 and CDR2: MNHEY and SMNVEV (reference sequence). Trimming left V 1 base short and J 4 bases short, with 4 bases between. The chain's CDR3 is CASSLYATGELFF. DNA of the CDR3: TGTGCCAGCAGTTTATACGCCACCGGGGAGCTGTTTTTT.